One and the same sample provided the 21 T cell receptor beta chains below, sequenced in a study of blood T cells in healthy people across ages. The second PCR ran about 6 to 12 cycles with a sample-barcoded 5' primer and J-beta primers. TCRdb recomputed calls from the 5' RACE reads with MiXCR, one row per CDR3 protein. Among over 950,000 distinct CDR3 sequences listed, roughly two fifths were seen once. The sample was blood. These TCRs come from a man aged 18-30 years in good health.

The chain couples TRBV12-3 or TRBV12-4 to TRBJ2-7; TRBD1 might be the D (6 bases). Between the trimmed V and J ends, which lost 4 bases and 7 bases, there was a span of 14 bases. The CDR3 has 13 residues. CDR3 DNA: TGTGCCAGCAGTTCCGCACAGGGTGAGGAGCAGTACTTC. This sequence encodes CASSSAQGEEQYF.

The chain recombines TRBV5-5 with TRBJ2-5; D is uncertain. This CDR3 is 13 amino acids long. V was pared by 1 base and J by 5 bases, with 9 bases between. The germline V gene has CDR1 SGHKS and CDR2 YYEKEE (reference sequence). The CDR3 loop reads CASSLNLGETQYF. The CDR3 region has the DNA TGTGCCAGCAGCTTGAACCTCGGGGAGACCCAGTACTTC.

V is TRBV5-1 and J is TRBJ2-7; 7 bases are shared with TRBD1. V shed 5 bases, J shed 7 bases, and the junction held 9 bases outside the gene matches. This CDR3 comprises 13 residues. Per germline, CDR1 SGHRS and CDR2 YFSETQ. CDR3 in amino acids: CASRTGKYNEQYF. CDR3 in DNA: TGCGCCAGCAGGACAGGGAAGTACAATGAGCAGTACTTC.

The chain combines TRBV7-2 with TRBJ2-2; 8 bases agree with TRBD2. Germline loops: CDR1 SGHTA, CDR2 FQGNSA. V lost 3 bases, J lost 7 bases, and 4 bases stayed unmatched. This CDR3 contains 14 residues. The CDR3, as DNA: TGTGCCAGCAGCTTCGGGGGGGGGATCGGGGAGCTGTTTTTT. It encodes CASSFGGGIGELFF. The full variable domain, its missing parts supplied by reference TRBV7-2 and TRBJ2-2, is GAGVSQSPSNKVTEKGKDVELRCDPISGHTALYWYRQSLGQGLEFLIYFQGNSAPDKSGLPSDRFSAERTGGSVSTLTIQRTQQEDSAVYLCASSFGGGIGELFFGEGSRLTVL.

CDR3 region: CASSELALGTGELFF. In DNA, the CDR3 is TGTGCCAGCAGCGAGCTAGCACTCGGCACCGGGGAGCTGTTTTTT. The chain is built from TRBV12-3 or TRBV12-4 and TRBJ2-2, with TRBD2 as a possible D gene (5 bases). V lost 6 bases to trimming and J lost 4 bases, with 15 bases between them. The CDR3 runs to 15 residues.

The chain recombines TRBV28 with TRBJ2-7; D not certain. Germline lookup yields CDR1 MDHEN and CDR2 SYDVKM. The CDR3 contains 15 residues. Trimming pared 3 bases from V and 3 bases from J, leaving 15 bases between. CDR3 in DNA: TGTGCCAGCAGTTTGTCCTTTGTAGCAGTCTACGAGCAGTACTTC. This gives the protein CASSLSFVAVYEQYF.

The rearrangement joins TRBV9 to TRBJ1-1, with D possibly matching TRBD1 (5 bases). Trimming removed 4 bases from V and 10 bases from J, with 17 bases in between. Germline values: CDR1 SGDLS, CDR2 YYNGEE. The CDR3 totals 13 residues. CDR3: CASSPTPGEGAFF. DNA for the CDR3: TGTGCCAGCAGCCCGACCCCGGGGGAAGGAGCTTTCTTT.

In its sample, this clonotype was seen a few times. The chain couples TRBV20-1 to TRBJ2-1, with TRBD2 identical over 11 bases. Trimming cost V 6 bases and J 2 bases; bases outside gene matches: 3. The CDR3 has 14 residues. The germline gives CDR1 DFQATT, CDR2 SNEGSKA (reference sequence). The CDR3 DNA is TGCAGTGCGGAACTAGCGGGGGCCTACAATGAGCAGTTCTTC. It codes for CSAELAGAYNEQFF.

The rearrangement links TRBV5-5 to TRBJ1-1, with D possibly TRBD1 on 6 matching bases. The V and J ends lost 3 bases and 1 base respectively, with 13 bases between them. Germline CDR1 is SGHKS and CDR2 is YYEKEE (reference sequence). The CDR3 is 15 amino acids. CDR3 residues: CASSWTDKSNTEAFF. Written as DNA, the CDR3 is TGTGCCAGCAGCTGGACAGACAAGTCGAACACTGAAGCTTTCTTT.

V gene TRBV7-9 combines with J gene TRBJ1-2, with 9 bases fitting TRBD1. Germline CDR1 and CDR2: SEHNR and FQNEAQ (reference sequence). The CDR3 loop spans 15 amino acids. V was clipped by 4 bases and J by 7 bases; unmatched bases: 10. The DNA of the CDR3 is TGTGCCAGCAGCTCAAGCACACAGGGGGCGCGTGGCTACACCTTC. It encodes CASSSSTQGARGYTF.

The rearrangement joins TRBV20-1 to TRBJ1-2; no reliable D call. The CDR3 spans 14 residues. Germline V gene lookup returns CDR1 DFQATT and CDR2 SNEGSKA (reference sequence). Trimming left V 5 bases short and J 2 bases short, with 15 bases between. This chain's CDR3 is CSAGSWQLNYGYTF. CDR3 nucleotide sequence: TGCAGTGCTGGGTCGTGGCAGCTCAACTATGGCTACACCTTC.

The CDR3 DNA reads TGTGCCAGCAGTGAACCGGGACAGACCTCCTATGGCTACACCTTC. The encoded protein is CASSEPGQTSYGYTF. The chain employs TRBV25-1 and TRBJ1-2, with TRBD1 identical over 7 bases. The J segment lost 4 bases and the V segment lost 2 bases, leaving 7 bases of the junction unmatched. This CDR3 comprises 15 residues. Germline-derived CDR1 and CDR2 are MGHDK and SYGVNS.

The gene calls are TRBV20-1 and TRBJ2-3; perhaps TRBD2 as D (6 bases). The CDR3 is made up of 13 amino acids. With 3 bases removed from V and 6 bases from J, the gap between germline ends came to 13 bases. The germline gives CDR1 DFQATT, CDR2 SNEGSKA (reference sequence). The CDR3 region is CSASPGGGDTQYF. The DNA of the CDR3 is TGCAGTGCTAGTCCCGGGGGTGGGGATACGCAGTATTTT.

The chain carries TRBV18 and TRBJ1-2; TRBD1 might be the D (6 bases). V dropped 5 bases and J dropped 0 bases, with 13 bases sitting between them. This CDR3 has 15 residues. Germline CDR1 is KGHSH and CDR2 is LQKENI. The CDR3 DNA follows: TGTGCCAGCTCATTAGGGACACAAACTAACTATGGCTACACCTTC. Translating it yields CASSLGTQTNYGYTF.

On this clonotype: This sequence may be a read error, since a much larger clone differs from it by one base. Written as DNA, the CDR3 is TGTGCCGGCAGGGGGGGTAGCACAGATACGCAGTATTTT. Translating gives CAGRGGSTDTQYF. This sequence joins TRBV12-3 or TRBV12-4 and TRBJ2-3, with D possibly called TRBD1 or TRBD2 (7 bases each). CDR3 size: 13 residues.

The chain recombines TRBV9 with TRBJ2-5; 7 positions match TRBD2. J gave up 1 base and V 1 base, and 4 bases lay outside the gene matches. This CDR3 contains 15 residues. CDR1 and CDR2 from the germline V gene are SGDLS and YYNGEE. CDR3 nucleotides: TGTGCCAGCAGCGTAATGGGGGGGTTCCAAGAGACCCAGTACTTC. Protein product: CASSVMGGFQETQYF.

This sequence joins TRBV29-1 and TRBJ2-1; D assignment may be TRBD1 or TRBD2 (6 bases each). V shed 7 bases and J shed 13 bases, with 29 bases lying between them. CDR1 and CDR2 (germline): SQVTM, ANQGSEA. This CDR3 has 15 amino acids. The CDR3 nucleotides are TGCAGCGAAGGAGGGGGATACGGCGCCGGGGAGACCCAGTTCTTC. This encodes CSEGGGYGAGETQFF.

J is TRBJ2-1 and V is TRBV7-3; D call uncertain. Germline loops: CDR1 SGHTA, CDR2 FQGTGA. With 2 bases removed from V and 0 bases from J, the gap between germline ends came to 11 bases. This CDR3 comprises 16 residues. CDR3 sequence (DNA): TGTGCCAGCAGCTTAGGAGACAAGAGCTCCTACAATGAGCAGTTCTTC. Its protein product is CASSLGDKSSYNEQFF.

This clonotype has a handful of counts. CDR3 region: CASTKWGTDYTEAFF. CDR3 nucleotide sequence: TGTGCCAGCACTAAATGGGGGACAGACTACACTGAAGCTTTCTTT. The chain joins TRBV27 to TRBJ1-1; 7 nucleotides line up with TRBD1. The CDR3 extends over 15 amino acids. V gave up 7 bases and J gave up 3 bases; unmatched junction bases: 11. Germline assignment: CDR1 MNHEY and CDR2 SMNVEV (reference sequence).

The genes are TRBV10-3 and TRBJ2-5; a weak D match, TRBD1 (5 bases). The CDR3 runs 15 residues. With 0 bases removed from V and 3 bases from J, the gap between germline ends came to 11 bases. The germline V gene encodes CDR1 ENHRY and CDR2 SYGVKD. The DNA of the CDR3 is TGTGCCATCAGTGAGTCCTTGGCAGGGAAAGAGACCCAGTACTTC. The encoded protein is CAISESLAGKETQYF.

This clonotype turned up a few times. This chain joins TRBV7-9 and TRBJ1-2, with 7 bases aligning to TRBD1. The CDR3 has 13 residues. The germline V gene encodes CDR1 SEHNR and CDR2 FQNEAQ (reference sequence). V shed 5 bases, J shed 5 bases, and the junction held 5 bases outside the gene matches. The chain's CDR3 is CASSAGDSYGYTF. The CDR3 region has the DNA TGTGCCAGCAGCGCTGGGGACAGTTATGGCTACACCTTC.